This T cell receptor (beta chain) was obtained from a study of radiation and T cells in renal cell carcinoma. Time point here: blood 2 weeks post-SBRT. Treatment given: 15 Gy SBRT to primary tumor, nephrectomy 4 weeks later. Sequencing was performed with immunoSEQ multiplex PCR; in TCRdb, only in-frame clones are kept and a portion is missing. The sample has under 150,000 clones; roughly four fifths are singletons. The CDR3 covers 16 residues. Germline V gives CDR1 SGHRS, CDR2 YFSETQ. The V gene lost 3 bases and the J gene lost 0 bases, with 14 bases spanning the gap. The genes are TRBV5-1 and TRBJ2-3, with D possibly matching TRBD2 (7 bases). Sequenced material: blood, taken from a patient whose treatment included radiotherapy and nephrectomy. The origin of this receptor is a woman aged 55-70 years with renal cell carcinoma. This CDR3 is CASSWGPGGSTDTQYF. In nucleotides, the CDR3 is TGCGCCAGCAGCTGGGGTCCGGGGGGCAGCACAGATACGCAGTATTTT. Drawing the rest from reference TRBV5-1 and TRBJ2-3, the complete variable domain is KAGVTQTPRYLIKTRGQQVTLSCSPISGHRSVSWYQQTPGQGLQFLFEYFSETQRNKGNFPGRFSGRQFSNSRSEMNVSTLELGDSALYLCASSWGPGGSTDTQYFGPGTRLTVL.